This TCR beta chain was recovered during a study of blood T cell repertoires in COVID-19. This clone was observed once. V shed 1 base and J shed 6 bases, with 10 bases lying between them. The CDR3 spans 14 residues. Germline V lookup: CDR1 SEHNR, CDR2 FQNEAQ (reference sequence). Assay: immunoSEQ multiplex PCR; the TCRdb copy retains only in-frame clones and omits some. The table lists a few hundred thousand clones, roughly 85% of them singletons, with 3% to 4% in the top ten. Sequencing input: peripheral blood. The sequence came from a woman aged 18-35 years with acute or convalescent COVID-19. The rearrangement uses TRBV7-9 and TRBJ1-5; D is undetermined. In DNA form, the CDR3 reads TGTGCCAGCAGCTTAGGGGTGGGAGGTCAGCCCCAGCATTTT. Its protein is CASSLGVGGQPQHF.